This T cell receptor (beta chain) was captured in a study of CD8 T cells in Susac syndrome. RNA was extracted with the RNeasy kit, and a quantity of about 0.45 to 1 ug was reverse transcribed using random hexamers. TCRdb independently ran MiXCR on the immunoSEQ multiplex PCR reads; one entry per CDR3 protein. The sample lists some 300,000 distinct CDR3 sequences; around nine tenths were seen once. TEMRA cells underwent FACS enrichment and CD8+ and CD4+ T cells underwent negative isolation. V shed 7 bases, J shed 3 bases, and the junction held 4 bases outside the gene matches. Per germline, CDR1 SNHLY and CDR2 FYNNEI. The CDR3 consists of 15 residues.

The V gene is TRBV2, the J gene TRBJ2-5; 14 bases are a match to TRBD2. This TCR derives from a human donor with multiple sclerosis. Sequencing was carried out using CD8+ T cells from PBMCs. CDR3 in amino acids: CASTPGLAGEETQYF. Here the CDR3 DNA reads TGTGCCAGCACCCCGGGACTAGCGGGGGAAGAGACCCAGTACTTC.